Here is one TCR beta chain with its context. In this sample, this clonotype turned up many times. What antigen it recognizes has not been identified. No qualities accompany the bases; no much larger clone lies one base away. The data derive from a study of T-cell reconstitution after alpha-beta-depleted transplantation in children (dated by TCRdb to between 2015 and 2016). Notes on the research overall: Using TCR repertoire profiling, the study quantitatively followed how T-cell immune reconstitution unfolded in children after TCRalphabeta/CD19-depleted allogeneic hematopoietic cell transplantation.

From the cysteine up to the phenylalanine, the CDR3 has a length of 15 residues. Just CDR3 DNA is preserved here, 45 bases in frame from base 1. V is shortened by 3 bases, J by 3 bases, and the region joining them spans 13 bases. The germline V gene specifies SGHRS as CDR1 and YFSETQ as CDR2. Library preparation was by PCR. These reads were obtained on an Illumina HiSeq 2500. Molecular barcoding was employed in the preparation of TCR libraries, with unique molecular identifiers being used to normalize TCRbeta repertoire quantification. TCRdb redid the processing of the public reads, applying fastp at Q25 and MiXCR, and retained in-frame beta chains. Merged by CDR3 protein, the rows form single entries marked with the most common genes and DNA. The sample table records 600,000 to 700,000 distinct CDR3 sequences; approximately 16% of these occur just once. The top ten clonotypes cover 1.1% of the sample.

This sequence originates from a human donor who donated a stem cell graft to a child with acute myeloid leukemia. The source material was PBMCs from the stem cell graft donor, sampled from the stem cell graft. The chain is encoded by TRBV5-1 joined to TRBJ2-1, with a weak D call of TRBD2 (5 bases match). The sequence in DNA is TGCGCCAGCAGCTCCTGGACTGGTGTCTACAATGAGCAGTTCTTC. Its coded protein is CASSSWTGVYNEQFF.